This TCR beta chain was found in a study of PD-1 blockade in classical Hodgkin lymphoma. Some clones are missing from TCRdb's copy, which holds only in-frame ones; the method was immunoSEQ multiplex PCR. The sample records about 46,000 clones, around 70% being singletons. Brentuximab vedotin exposure varied among the patients, all of whom had relapsed after autologous stem cell transplantation. The germline V gene encodes CDR1 LGHNA and CDR2 YNFKEQ. Unmatched junction bases numbered 4, after V lost 0 bases and J lost 3 bases. The CDR3 totals 15 residues. The V and J genes are TRBV4-2 and TRBJ1-2; TRBD1 matches 7 bases. Specimen: peripheral blood mononuclear cells (PBMCs), collected at baseline. The clonotype comes from a human donor with classical Hodgkin lymphoma. CDR3 DNA sequence: TGTGCCAGCAGCCAAGATTGGCAGGGGGACTATGGCTACACCTTC. Protein product: CASSQDWQGDYGYTF.